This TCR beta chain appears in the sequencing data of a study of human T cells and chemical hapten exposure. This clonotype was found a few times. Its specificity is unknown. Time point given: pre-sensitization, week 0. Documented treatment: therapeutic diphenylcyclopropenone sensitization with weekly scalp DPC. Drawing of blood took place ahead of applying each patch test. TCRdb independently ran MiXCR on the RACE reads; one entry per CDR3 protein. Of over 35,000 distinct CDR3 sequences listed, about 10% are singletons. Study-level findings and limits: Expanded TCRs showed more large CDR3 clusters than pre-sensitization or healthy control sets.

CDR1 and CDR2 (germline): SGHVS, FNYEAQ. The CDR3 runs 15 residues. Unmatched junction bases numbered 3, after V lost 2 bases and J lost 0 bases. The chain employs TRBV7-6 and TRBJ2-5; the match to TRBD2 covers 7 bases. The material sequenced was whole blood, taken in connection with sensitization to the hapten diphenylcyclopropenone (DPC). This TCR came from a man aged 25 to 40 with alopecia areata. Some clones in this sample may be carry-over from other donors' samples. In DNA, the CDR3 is TGTGCCAGCAGCTTACTAGCGGTAAACCAAGAGACCCAGTACTTC. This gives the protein CASSLLAVNQETQYF.